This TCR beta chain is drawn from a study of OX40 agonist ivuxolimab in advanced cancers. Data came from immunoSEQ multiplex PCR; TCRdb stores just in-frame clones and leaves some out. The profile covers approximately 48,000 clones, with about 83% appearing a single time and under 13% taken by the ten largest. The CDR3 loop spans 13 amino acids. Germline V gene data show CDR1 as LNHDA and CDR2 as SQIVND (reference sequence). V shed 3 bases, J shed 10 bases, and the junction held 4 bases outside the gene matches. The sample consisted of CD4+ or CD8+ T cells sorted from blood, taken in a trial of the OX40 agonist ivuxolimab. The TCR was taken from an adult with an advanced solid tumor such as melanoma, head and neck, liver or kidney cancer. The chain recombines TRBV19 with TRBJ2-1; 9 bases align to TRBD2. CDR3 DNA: TGTGCCAGTAGTATTTTCCTAGCGGGAGAGCAGTTCTTC. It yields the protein CASSIFLAGEQFF. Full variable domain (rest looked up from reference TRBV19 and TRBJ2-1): DGGITQSPKYLFRKEGQNVTLSCEQNLNHDAMYWYRQDPGQGLRLIYYSQIVNDFQKGDIAEGYSVSREKKESFPLTVTSAQKNPTAFYLCASSIFLAGEQFFGPGTRLTVL.